These T cell receptor beta chains were read from a single sample in a study of cytomegalovirus exposure and HLA in healthy donors. TCRdb keeps only in-frame clones here, not all; method: immunoSEQ multiplex PCR. The sample consists of 150,000 to 200,000 clones, roughly 87% of them appearing once. Sequencing used PBMCs. All receptors come from a girl aged 10 to 17 in good health and CMV-seropositive. Both conserved end residues are part of each CDR3. D genes are given only for firm matches. Size is omitted from some rows. Given values are once, few, many or a class for expanded clones.

V gene: TRBV10-3
J gene: TRBJ1-2
D gene: TRBD1
clone size: NA
CDR3 protein: CAISEAGGRANYGYTF
CDR3 DNA: TGTGCCATCAGTGAGGCAGGGGGTAGGGCTAACTATGGCTACACCTTC

V gene: TRBV4-1
J gene: TRBJ2-6
D gene: TRBD1
clone size: NA
CDR3 protein: CASSQPTGYGANVLTF
CDR3 DNA: TGCGCCAGCAGCCAACCGACAGGGTATGGGGCCAACGTCCTGACTTTC

V gene: TRBV27
J gene: TRBJ2-7
D gene: TRBD1
clone size: NA
CDR3 protein: CASSYLRDSQYEQYF
CDR3 DNA: TGTGCCAGCAGTTACCTCCGGGACAGTCAGTACGAGCAGTACTTC

V gene: TRBV29-1
J gene: TRBJ2-5
D gene: TRBD1
clone size: NA
CDR3 protein: CSVEGTGEVETQYF
CDR3 DNA: TGCAGCGTTGAAGGTACAGGGGAAGTAGAGACCCAGTACTTC

V gene: TRBV27
J gene: TRBJ1-2
D gene: TRBD1
clone size: few
CDR3 protein: CASSPRPGQGADGYTF
CDR3 DNA: TGTGCCAGCAGTCCCCGGCCGGGACAGGGGGCGGATGGCTACACCTTC

V gene: TRBV2
J gene: TRBJ2-1
D gene: TRBD1
clone size: NA
CDR3 protein: CASTEGQGGDEQFF
CDR3 DNA: TGTGCCAGCACCGAAGGACAGGGAGGTGATGAGCAGTTCTTC

V gene: TRBV19
J gene: TRBJ1-1
D gene: TRBD1
clone size: NA
CDR3 protein: CASSILGTVKNTEAFF
CDR3 DNA: TGTGCCAGTAGTATCCTAGGGACAGTGAAGAACACTGAAGCTTTCTTT

V gene: TRBV6-5
J gene: TRBJ1-1
D gene: NA
clone size: NA
CDR3 protein: CASSYAGENTEAFF
CDR3 DNA: TGTGCCAGCAGTTACGCTGGAGAAAACACTGAAGCTTTCTTT

V gene: TRBV6-1
J gene: TRBJ1-2
D gene: NA
clone size: NA
CDR3 protein: CASSPPGLIYGYTF
CDR3 DNA: TGTGCCAGCAGCCCACCGGGACTCATCTATGGCTACACCTTC

V gene: TRBV28
J gene: TRBJ1-5
D gene: NA
clone size: NA
CDR3 protein: CASYTMGQGLNQPQHF
CDR3 DNA: TGTGCCAGTTATACCATGGGGCAGGGACTCAATCAGCCCCAGCATTTT

V gene: TRBV6-6
J gene: TRBJ2-5
D gene: NA
clone size: NA
CDR3 protein: CASSVTSSGETQYF
CDR3 DNA: TGTGCCAGCAGCGTTACTAGCAGTGGGGAGACCCAGTACTTC

V gene: TRBV21-1
J gene: TRBJ1-2
D gene: NA
clone size: NA
CDR3 protein: CASSKRGGANYGYTF
CDR3 DNA: TGTGCCAGCAGCAAGCGGGGGGGAGCCAACTATGGCTACACCTTC

V gene: TRBV6-5
J gene: TRBJ2-7
D gene: TRBD2
clone size: NA
CDR3 protein: CASSKGSGGTYEQYF
CDR3 DNA: TGTGCCAGCAGTAAAGGTAGCGGGGGCACTTACGAGCAGTACTTC